Listed here are 17 T cell receptor beta chains from one sample, sequenced in a study of shared clonotypes between healthy human individuals. Here immunoSEQ multiplex PCR was the method, and the copy in TCRdb shows in-frame clones only, minus some. Seen here are 750,000 to 1,000,000 clones, about 91% observed once, and the top ten hold more than 20%. Only CD45RO-negative cells positively selected for CCR7 counted as naive CD8 cells, so terminally differentiated effector memory CD45RA+ cells were excluded. The sequenced material came from naive CD8+ T cells sorted from blood. Source of these receptors: a man aged 30 to 45 in good health.

This clone was found once. The J gene is TRBJ2-7, the V gene TRBV7-9, with D perhaps matching TRBD2 (5 bases). Trimming took 3 bases from V and 5 from J, leaving 8 bases between them. The CDR3 is 12 amino acids. Per germline, CDR1 SEHNR and CDR2 FQNEAQ (reference sequence). As DNA, the CDR3 is TGTGCCAGCAGCTTCGGGGTCAACGAGCAGTACTTC. Translating it yields CASSFGVNEQYF.

The chain couples TRBV15 to TRBJ2-7, with TRBD1 matching 9 bases. Per the germline V gene, CDR1 is LNHNV and CDR2 is YYDKDF (reference sequence). V lost 3 bases, J lost 5 bases, and 8 bases stayed unmatched. The CDR3 runs to 15 residues. CDR3 bases: TGTGCCACCAGCAGGGAGAGGGACAGGGCTGACGAGCAGTACTTC. Amino acid sequence: CATSRERDRADEQYF.

Details on this clone: In the same sample, other DNA sequences code for this CDR3. This sequence joins TRBV19 and TRBJ2-3, with a weak D call TRBD2 (5 bases). Germline loops: CDR1 LNHDA, CDR2 SQIVND (reference sequence). This CDR3 contains 15 residues. The V and J ends lost 2 bases and 0 bases respectively, with 9 bases between them. This CDR3 reads CASSISGTSTDTQYF. CDR3 DNA: TGTGCCAGTAGTATAAGCGGAACTAGCACAGATACGCAGTATTTT.

The J gene is TRBJ2-7, the V gene TRBV27; D call uncertain. The CDR3 runs 15 residues. CDR1 is MNHEY and CDR2 is SMNVEV in the germline V gene (reference sequence). The ends were cut back, 3 bases at V and 3 bases at J, with 15 bases in the middle. The CDR3 loop is CASSLAPQPFYEQYF. The DNA of the CDR3 is TGTGCCAGCAGTTTGGCACCGCAACCCTTCTACGAGCAGTACTTC.

The gene calls are TRBV23-1 and TRBJ1-1; the D is unclear. TRBV23-1 is assigned to the ORF class and has an uncertain function. The length of the CDR3 is 17 residues. V lost 0 bases to trimming and J lost 0 bases, with 14 bases between them. CDR3 bases: TGCGCCAGCAGTCAATCGCATTTGCGGGGAATGAACACTGAAGCTTTCTTT. It specifies CASSQSHLRGMNTEAFF.

This chain uses TRBV13 with TRBJ1-5; D is undetermined. Germline V gene data show CDR1 as PRHDT and CDR2 as FYEKMQ (reference sequence). This CDR3 is built from 13 residues. Deletions cut 0 bases from V and 6 bases from J, with 6 bases between. The CDR3 protein is CASSLGGVQPQHF. CDR3 in DNA: TGTGCCAGCAGCTTAGGAGGAGTTCAGCCCCAGCATTTT.

In its sample, this clone was seen a few times. CDR3 amino acids: CAWSVYYTDTQYF. CDR3 sequence (DNA): TGTGCCTGGAGTGTTTACTACACAGATACGCAGTATTTT. The chain employs TRBV30 and TRBJ2-3; D ambiguous. The CDR3 spans 13 residues. Looked up from germline, CDR1 is GTSNPN and CDR2 is SVGIG (reference sequence). Trimming stripped 0 bases from V and 2 bases from J, with 6 bases between. Variable domain in full (rest from reference TRBV30 and TRBJ2-3): SQTIHQWPATLVQPVGSPLSLECTVEGTSNPNLYWYRQAAGRGLQLLFYSVGIGQISSEVPQNLSASRPQDRQFILSSKKLLLSDSGFYLCAWSVYYTDTQYFGPGTRLTVL.

This CDR3 reads CASSQGGGPWSSADTQYF. CDR3 nucleotide sequence: TGTGCCAGCAGCCAGGGGGGGGGACCCTGGTCGTCCGCAGATACGCAGTATTTT. The V call is TRBV9, the J call TRBJ2-3; tentatively, D is TRBD1 or TRBD2 (7 bases each). CDR1 is SGDLS, CDR2 YYNGEE, per germline. This CDR3 has 18 amino acids. V was pared by 4 bases and J by 4 bases, with 25 bases between.

The chain has TRBV7-9 and TRBJ2-2; the match to TRBD2 covers 9 bases. The J segment lost 5 bases and the V segment lost 3 bases, leaving 16 bases of the junction unmatched. The CDR3 is made up of 19 amino acids. Germline V gives CDR1 SEHNR, CDR2 FQNEAQ (reference sequence). The CDR3 loop reads CASSFPRGIAGAGTGELFF. The CDR3 DNA sequence: TGTGCCAGCAGCTTCCCTAGGGGAATAGCGGGAGCTGGGACCGGGGAGCTGTTTTTT.

The CDR3 loop reads CASSTAGLRGTDTQYF. CDR3 coding DNA: TGTGCCAGTAGTACCGCGGGGCTCCGGGGGACAGATACGCAGTATTTT. The chain couples TRBV19 to TRBJ2-3; a weak D match, TRBD2 (6 bases). This CDR3 has 16 amino acids. In germline, CDR1 is LNHDA, CDR2 SQIVND (reference sequence). Between the trimmed V and J ends, which lost 4 bases and 3 bases, there was a span of 17 bases.

The chain is built from TRBV10-1 and TRBJ1-1; a possible D gene is TRBD1 (5 bases). Trimming cost V 4 bases and J 0 bases, with 6 bases left between them. The CDR3 totals 13 residues. Germline CDR1 WNHNN, CDR2 SYGVQD (reference sequence). This CDR3 reads CASSAGMNTEAFF. Here the CDR3 DNA reads TGCGCCAGCAGTGCAGGGATGAACACTGAAGCTTTCTTT.

As for this clone: Other DNA sequences of this sample code for an identical CDR3. The rearrangement links TRBV6-1 to TRBJ1-2; tentative D call: TRBD1 (6 bases). CDR3 length: 15 amino acids. The V end lost 2 bases, the J end lost 4 bases, and 14 bases lay between the germline ends. Germline V gives CDR1 MNHNS, CDR2 SASEGT. The CDR3 sequence: CASSEYGGAGYGYTF. The DNA for the CDR3 is TGTGCCAGCAGTGAATACGGGGGCGCAGGCTATGGCTACACCTTC.

This chain connects TRBV30 to TRBJ1-1; D remains unclear. This CDR3 has 16 amino acids. Germline CDR1 is GTSNPN and CDR2 is SVGIG (reference sequence). Trimming shortened V by 0 bases and J by 4 bases, and 18 bases separated the two germline ends. In DNA, the CDR3 is TGTGCCTGGAGTGTCGAGGAGAGCCGTCTTGGCACTGAAGCTTTCTTT. Residues: CAWSVEESRLGTEAFF. The full variable domain, in which reference TRBV30 and TRBJ1-1 provide the parts outside the CDR3, is SQTIHQWPATLVQPVGSPLSLECTVEGTSNPNLYWYRQAAGRGLQLLFYSVGIGQISSEVPQNLSASRPQDRQFILSSKKLLLSDSGFYLCAWSVEESRLGTEAFFGQGTRLTVV.

This clone was detected only a few times. The chain has TRBV7-9 and TRBJ1-1; perhaps TRBD1 as D (5 bases). CDR1 and CDR2 (germline): SEHNR, FQNEAQ (reference sequence). The V and J ends lost 2 bases and 8 bases respectively, with 9 bases between them. The CDR3 is 12 amino acids. DNA of the CDR3: TGTGCCAGCAGCTTACGACAGCCAGAAGCTTTCTTT. Amino acids: CASSLRQPEAFF. The variable domain in full, completed from reference TRBV7-9 and TRBJ1-1, reads DTGVSQNPRHKITKRGQNVTFRCDPISEHNRLYWYRQTLGQGPEFLTYFQNEAQLEKSRLLSDRFSAERPKGSFSTLEIQRTEQGDSAMYLCASSLRQPEAFFGQGTRLTVV.

The V gene is TRBV5-8, the J gene TRBJ2-5, with D unresolved. The ends were cut back, 0 bases at V and 2 bases at J, with 8 bases in the middle. This CDR3 region has 14 residues. The germline gives CDR1 SGHTS, CDR2 YDEGEE. The CDR3 region is CASSLGSLQETQYF. In nucleotides, the CDR3 is TGTGCCAGCAGCTTGGGTTCTTTACAAGAGACCCAGTACTTC.

This clone is a singleton in its sample. The chain couples TRBV29-1 to TRBJ1-4, with D maybe TRBD1 (5 bases). Germline lookup yields CDR1 SQVTM and CDR2 ANQGSEA. The V gene lost 3 bases and the J gene lost 6 bases, with 11 bases spanning the gap. This CDR3 contains 13 residues. The CDR3 sequence: CSVEGEWDEKLFF. The CDR3 DNA sequence: TGCAGCGTTGAGGGGGAGTGGGATGAAAAACTGTTTTTT.

This clone occurred a few times. J is TRBJ1-5 and V is TRBV5-6, with 10 bases identical to TRBD1. CDR1 and CDR2 from the germline V gene are SGHDT and YYEEEE. This CDR3 has 14 amino acids. The V segment lost 4 bases and the J segment 5 bases; nucleotides outside the gene matches: 3. CDR3 bases: TGTGCCAGCAGCCCCGGGACAGGGGATCAGCCCCAGCATTTT. Translating gives CASSPGTGDQPQHF.